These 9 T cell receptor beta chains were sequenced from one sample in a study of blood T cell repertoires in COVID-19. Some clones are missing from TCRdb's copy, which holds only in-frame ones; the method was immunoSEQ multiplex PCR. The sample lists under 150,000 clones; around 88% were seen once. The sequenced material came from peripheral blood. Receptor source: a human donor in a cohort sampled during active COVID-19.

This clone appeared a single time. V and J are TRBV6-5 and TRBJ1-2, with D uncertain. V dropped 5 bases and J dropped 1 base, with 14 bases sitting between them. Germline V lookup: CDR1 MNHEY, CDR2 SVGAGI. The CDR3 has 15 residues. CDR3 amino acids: CASSPGGTINYGYTF. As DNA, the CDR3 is TGTGCCAGCAGTCCCGGAGGAACAATTAACTATGGCTACACCTTC.

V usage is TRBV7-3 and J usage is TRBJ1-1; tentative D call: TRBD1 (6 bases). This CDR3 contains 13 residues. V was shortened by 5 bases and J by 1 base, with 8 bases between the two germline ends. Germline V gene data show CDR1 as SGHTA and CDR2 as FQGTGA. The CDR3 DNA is TGTGCCAGCAGCCCCAGGGGGAACACTGAAGCTTTCTTT. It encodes CASSPRGNTEAFF.

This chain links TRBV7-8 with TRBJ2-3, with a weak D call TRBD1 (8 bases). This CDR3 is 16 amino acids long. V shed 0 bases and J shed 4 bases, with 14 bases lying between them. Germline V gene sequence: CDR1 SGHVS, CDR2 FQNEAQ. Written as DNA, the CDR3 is TGTGCCAGCAGCTTAGCGCAACAGGGGGGGGCAGATACGCAGTATTTT. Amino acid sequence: CASSLAQQGGADTQYF.

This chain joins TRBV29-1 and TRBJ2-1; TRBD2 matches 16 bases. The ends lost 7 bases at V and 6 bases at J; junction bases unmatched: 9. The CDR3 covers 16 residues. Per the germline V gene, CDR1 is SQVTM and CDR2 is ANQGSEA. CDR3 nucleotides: TGCAGCGGCGCCGGGACTAGCGGGGGGGCTGTCAATGAGCAGTTCTTC. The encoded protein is CSGAGTSGGAVNEQFF.

CDR3 sequence: CASSLKGGAEEQFF. The CDR3, as DNA: TGTGCCAGCAGCTTAAAAGGGGGGGCCGAGGAGCAGTTCTTC. This chain uses TRBV13 with TRBJ2-1, with a tentative D call TRBD2 (7 bases). Trimming removed 2 bases at V and 10 bases at J, with 15 bases between. The CDR3 extends over 14 amino acids. Germline CDR1 reads PRHDT; CDR2 reads FYEKMQ (reference sequence).

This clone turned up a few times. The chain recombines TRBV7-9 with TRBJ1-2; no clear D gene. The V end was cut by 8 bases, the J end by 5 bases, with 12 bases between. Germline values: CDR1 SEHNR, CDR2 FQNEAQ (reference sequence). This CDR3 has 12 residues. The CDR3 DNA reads TGTGCCAGCGCCCTTTTACAGTATGGCTACACCTTC. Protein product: CASALLQYGYTF.

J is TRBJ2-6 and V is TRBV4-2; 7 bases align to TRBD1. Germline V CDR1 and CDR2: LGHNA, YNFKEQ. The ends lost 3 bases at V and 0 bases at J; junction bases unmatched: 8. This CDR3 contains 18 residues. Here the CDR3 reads CASSQGRQGPSGANVLTF. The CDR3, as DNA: TGTGCCAGCAGCCAGGGGCGACAGGGACCCTCTGGGGCCAACGTCCTGACTTTC.

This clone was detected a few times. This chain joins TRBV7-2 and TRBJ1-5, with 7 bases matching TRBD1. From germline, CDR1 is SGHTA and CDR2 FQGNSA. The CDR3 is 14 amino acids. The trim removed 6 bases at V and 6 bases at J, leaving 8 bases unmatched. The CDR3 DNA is TGTGCCAGCAGGCCGACAGGGCTAGGTCAGCCCCAGCATTTT. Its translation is CASRPTGLGQPQHF.

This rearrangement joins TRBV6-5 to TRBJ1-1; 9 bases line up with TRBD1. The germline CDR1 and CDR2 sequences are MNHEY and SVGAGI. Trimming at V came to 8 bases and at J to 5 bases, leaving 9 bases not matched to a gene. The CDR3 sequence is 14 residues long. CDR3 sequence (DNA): TGTGCCAGCCGAGCGACAGGGGGGGGTACTGAAGCTTTCTTT. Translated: CASRATGGGTEAFF.